This TCR beta chain was observed in a study of beta chain features in type 1 diabetes. Broader study findings: Patients with Type 1 diabetes showed moderately but significantly shorter TCRB CDR3s in all four CD4+ subsets. Fewer insertions but more deletions were seen at VDJ junctions in type 1 diabetes patients.

The V end lost 4 bases, the J end lost 7 bases, and 11 bases lay between the germline ends. The CDR3 is made up of 12 amino acids. Germline CDR1 GTSNPN, CDR2 SVGIG (reference sequence). Reverse transcription of all isolated RNA meant that expressed TCRB transcripts were sequenced. TCRdb keeps only in-frame clones here, not all; method: immunoSEQ multiplex PCR. The sample contains 200,000 to 300,000 clones, 20% of which appear only once. With regard to this clone: Its specificity is not known.

This clonotype originated in a woman aged 40 to 50 with type 1 diabetes. Material for sequencing was naive CD4+ T cells from blood. The chain recombines TRBV30 with TRBJ2-1; no definite D call. In DNA, the CDR3 is TGTGCCTGGACCAGATCCTTAAATGAGCAGTTCTTC. Amino acids: CAWTRSLNEQFF.